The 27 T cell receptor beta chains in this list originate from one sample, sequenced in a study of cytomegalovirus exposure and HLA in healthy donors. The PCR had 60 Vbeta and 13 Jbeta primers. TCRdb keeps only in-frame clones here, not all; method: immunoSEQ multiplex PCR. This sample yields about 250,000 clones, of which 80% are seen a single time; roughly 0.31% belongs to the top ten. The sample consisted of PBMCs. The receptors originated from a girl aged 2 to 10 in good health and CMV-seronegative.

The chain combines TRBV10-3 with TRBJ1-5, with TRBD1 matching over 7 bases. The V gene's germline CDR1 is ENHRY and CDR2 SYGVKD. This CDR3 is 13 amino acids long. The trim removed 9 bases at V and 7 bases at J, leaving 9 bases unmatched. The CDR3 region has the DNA TGTGCCATTACTTCAGGGGGAGGACAGCCCCAGCATTTT. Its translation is CAITSGGGQPQHF.

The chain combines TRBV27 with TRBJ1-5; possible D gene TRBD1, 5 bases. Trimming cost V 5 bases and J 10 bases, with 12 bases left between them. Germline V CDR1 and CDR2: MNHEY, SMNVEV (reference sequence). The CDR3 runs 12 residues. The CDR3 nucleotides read TGTGCCAGCAGTGGTCATCAGGGACCCCAGCATTTT. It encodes CASSGHQGPQHF.

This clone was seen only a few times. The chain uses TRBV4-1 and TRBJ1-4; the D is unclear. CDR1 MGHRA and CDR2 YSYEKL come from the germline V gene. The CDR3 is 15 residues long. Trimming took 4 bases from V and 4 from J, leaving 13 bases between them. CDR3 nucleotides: TGCGCCAGCAGCCTAAGTAGTACGGGTAATGAAAAACTGTTTTTT. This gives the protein CASSLSSTGNEKLFF.

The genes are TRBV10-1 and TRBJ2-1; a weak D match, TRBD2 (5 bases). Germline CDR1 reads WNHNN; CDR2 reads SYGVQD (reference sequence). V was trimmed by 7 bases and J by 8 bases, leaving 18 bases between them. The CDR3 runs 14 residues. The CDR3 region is CASTASFPSDEQFF. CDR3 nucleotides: TGCGCCAGCACGGCTAGCTTCCCGAGCGATGAGCAGTTCTTC.

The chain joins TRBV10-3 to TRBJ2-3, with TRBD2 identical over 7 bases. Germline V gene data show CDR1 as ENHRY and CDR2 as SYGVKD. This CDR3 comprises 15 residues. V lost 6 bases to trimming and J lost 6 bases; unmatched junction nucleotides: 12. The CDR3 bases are TGTGCCATCAGCCCCTGGCGGGAGTTGGAGGATACGCAGTATTTT. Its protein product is CAISPWRELEDTQYF.

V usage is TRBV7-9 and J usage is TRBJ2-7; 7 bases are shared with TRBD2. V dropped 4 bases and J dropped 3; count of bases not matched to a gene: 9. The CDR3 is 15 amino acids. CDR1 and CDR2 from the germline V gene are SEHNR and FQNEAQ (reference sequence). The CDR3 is CASSSYTGGSYEQYF. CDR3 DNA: TGTGCCAGCAGCTCGTATACCGGCGGGAGCTACGAGCAGTACTTC.

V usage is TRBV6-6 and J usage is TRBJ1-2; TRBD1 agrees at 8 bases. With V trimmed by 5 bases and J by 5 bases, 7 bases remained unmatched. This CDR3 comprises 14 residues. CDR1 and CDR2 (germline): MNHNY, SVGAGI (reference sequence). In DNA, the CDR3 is TGTGCCAGCAGTGTAACAGGGGGTGCATATGGCTACACCTTC. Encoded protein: CASSVTGGAYGYTF.

CDR3 sequence reads: CASSLQGTWDGYTF. The DNA of the CDR3 is TGCGCCAGCAGCCTACAGGGAACCTGGGATGGCTACACCTTC. The rearrangement uses TRBV5-1 and TRBJ1-2, with D possibly being TRBD1 (6 bases). This CDR3 spans 14 amino acids. CDR1 SGHRS and CDR2 YFSETQ come from the germline V gene. Trimming left V 4 bases short and J 6 bases short, with 16 bases between. The full variable domain, with the rest looked up from reference TRBV5-1 and TRBJ1-2, is KAGVTQTPRYLIKTRGQQVTLSCSPISGHRSVSWYQQTPGQGLQFLFEYFSETQRNKGNFPGRFSGRQFSNSRSEMNVSTLELGDSALYLCASSLQGTWDGYTFGSGTRLTVV.

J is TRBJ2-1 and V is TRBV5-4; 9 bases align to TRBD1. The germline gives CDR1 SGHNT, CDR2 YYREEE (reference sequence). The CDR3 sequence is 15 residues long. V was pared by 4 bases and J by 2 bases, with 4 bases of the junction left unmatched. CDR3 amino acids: CASSQDRGAYNEQFF. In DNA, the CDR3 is TGTGCCAGCAGCCAGGACAGGGGTGCCTACAATGAGCAGTTCTTC.

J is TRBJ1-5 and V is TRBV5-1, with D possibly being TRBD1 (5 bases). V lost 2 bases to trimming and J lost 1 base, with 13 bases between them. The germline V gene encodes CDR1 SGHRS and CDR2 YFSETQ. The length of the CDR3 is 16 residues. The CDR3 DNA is TGCGCCAGCAGCTTTTGGGGGGTAGGAAGCAATCAGCCCCAGCATTTT. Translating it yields CASSFWGVGSNQPQHF.

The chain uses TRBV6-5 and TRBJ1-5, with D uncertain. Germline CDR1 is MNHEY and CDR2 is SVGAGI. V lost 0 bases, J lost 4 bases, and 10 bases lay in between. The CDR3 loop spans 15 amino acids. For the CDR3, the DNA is TGTGCCAGCAGTTACTCTCGGAGAAGTAATCAGCCCCAGCATTTT. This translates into CASSYSRRSNQPQHF.

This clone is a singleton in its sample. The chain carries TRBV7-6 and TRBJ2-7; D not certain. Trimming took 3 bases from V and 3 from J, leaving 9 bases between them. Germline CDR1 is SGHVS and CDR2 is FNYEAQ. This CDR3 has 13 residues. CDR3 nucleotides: TGTGCCAGCAGCTTGGGTCCGGGCTACGAGCAGTACTTC. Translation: CASSLGPGYEQYF.

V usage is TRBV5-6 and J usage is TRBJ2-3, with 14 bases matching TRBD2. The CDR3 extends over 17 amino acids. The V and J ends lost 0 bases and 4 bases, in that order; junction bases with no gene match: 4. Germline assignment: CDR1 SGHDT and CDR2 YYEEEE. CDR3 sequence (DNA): TGTGCCAGCAGCTTGGAAGGACTAGCGGGAGGTGCAGATACGCAGTATTTT. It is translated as CASSLEGLAGGADTQYF.

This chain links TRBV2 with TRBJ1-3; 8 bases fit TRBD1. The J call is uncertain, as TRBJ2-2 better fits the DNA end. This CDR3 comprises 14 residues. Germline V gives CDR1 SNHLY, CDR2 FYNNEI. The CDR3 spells CASMRTGWTGELFF. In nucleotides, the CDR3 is TGTGCCAGCATGAGGACAGGGTGGACCGGGGAGCTGTTTTTT.

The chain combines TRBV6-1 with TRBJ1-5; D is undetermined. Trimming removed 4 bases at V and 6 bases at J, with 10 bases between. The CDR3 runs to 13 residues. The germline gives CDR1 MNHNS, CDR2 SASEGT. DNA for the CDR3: TGTGCCAGCAGTGCGAGGGTAACTCAGCCCCAGCATTTT. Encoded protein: CASSARVTQPQHF.

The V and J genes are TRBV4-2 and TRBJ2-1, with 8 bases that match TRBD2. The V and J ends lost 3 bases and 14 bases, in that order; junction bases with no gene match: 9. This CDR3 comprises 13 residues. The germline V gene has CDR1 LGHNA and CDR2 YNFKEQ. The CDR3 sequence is CASSQALSGAEFF. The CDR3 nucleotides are TGTGCCAGCAGCCAGGCCCTTAGCGGGGCCGAGTTCTTC.

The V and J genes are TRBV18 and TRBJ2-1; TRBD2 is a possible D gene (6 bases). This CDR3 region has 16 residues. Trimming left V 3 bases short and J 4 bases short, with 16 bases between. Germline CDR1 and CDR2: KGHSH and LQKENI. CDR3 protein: CASSPPQGGNYNEQFF. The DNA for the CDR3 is TGTGCCAGCTCACCCCCTCAGGGCGGGAATTACAATGAGCAGTTCTTC. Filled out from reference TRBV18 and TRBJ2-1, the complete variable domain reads NAGVMQNPRHLVRRRGQEARLRCSPMKGHSHVYWYRQLPEEGLKFMVYLQKENIIDESGMPKERFSAEFPKEGPSILRIQQVVRGDSAAYFCASSPPQGGNYNEQFFGPGTRLTVL.

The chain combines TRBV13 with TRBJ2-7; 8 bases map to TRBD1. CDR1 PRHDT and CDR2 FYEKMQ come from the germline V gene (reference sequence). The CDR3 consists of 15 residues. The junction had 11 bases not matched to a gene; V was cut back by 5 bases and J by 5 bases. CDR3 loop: CASSPNLGDRNEQYF. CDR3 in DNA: TGTGCCAGCAGCCCTAATCTGGGGGACAGGAACGAGCAGTACTTC.

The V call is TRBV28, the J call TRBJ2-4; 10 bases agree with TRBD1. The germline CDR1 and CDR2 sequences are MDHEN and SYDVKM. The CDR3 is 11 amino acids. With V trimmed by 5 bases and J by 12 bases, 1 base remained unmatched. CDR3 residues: CASSGTGDQYF. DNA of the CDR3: TGTGCCAGCAGTGGGACAGGGGATCAGTACTTC.

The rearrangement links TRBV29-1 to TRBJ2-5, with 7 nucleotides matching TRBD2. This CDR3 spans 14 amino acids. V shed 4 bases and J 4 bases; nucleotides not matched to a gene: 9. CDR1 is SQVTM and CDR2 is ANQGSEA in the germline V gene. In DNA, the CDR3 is TGCAGCGTTGTTTGGACTAGTGGGAGAGAGACCCAGTACTTC. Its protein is CSVVWTSGRETQYF. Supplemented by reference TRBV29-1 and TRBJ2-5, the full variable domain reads SAVISQKPSRDICQRGTSLTIQCQVDSQVTMMFWYRQQPGQSLTLIATANQGSEATYESGFVIDKFPISRPNLTFSTLTVSNMSPEDSSIYLCSVVWTSGRETQYFGPGTRLLVL.

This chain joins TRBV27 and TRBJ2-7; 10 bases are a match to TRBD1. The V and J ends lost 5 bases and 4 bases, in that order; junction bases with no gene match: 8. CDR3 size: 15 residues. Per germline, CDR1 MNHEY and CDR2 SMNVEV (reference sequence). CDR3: CASSLTGQGIYEQYF. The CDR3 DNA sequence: TGTGCCAGCAGTCTGACGGGACAGGGGATATACGAGCAGTACTTC.

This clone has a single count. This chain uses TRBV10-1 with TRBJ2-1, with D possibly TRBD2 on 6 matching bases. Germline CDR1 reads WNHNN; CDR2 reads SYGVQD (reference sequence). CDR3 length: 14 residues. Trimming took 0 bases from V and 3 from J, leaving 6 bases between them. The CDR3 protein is CASSESGGYNEQFF. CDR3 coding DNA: TGCGCCAGCAGTGAGTCGGGGGGCTACAATGAGCAGTTCTTC.

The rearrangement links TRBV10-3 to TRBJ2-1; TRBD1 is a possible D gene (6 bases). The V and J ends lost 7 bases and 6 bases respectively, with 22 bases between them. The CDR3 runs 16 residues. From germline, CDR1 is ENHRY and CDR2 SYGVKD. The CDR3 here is CAITAGVGQGLNEQFF. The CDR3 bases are TGTGCCATCACGGCCGGGGTGGGGCAGGGGCTCAATGAGCAGTTCTTC.

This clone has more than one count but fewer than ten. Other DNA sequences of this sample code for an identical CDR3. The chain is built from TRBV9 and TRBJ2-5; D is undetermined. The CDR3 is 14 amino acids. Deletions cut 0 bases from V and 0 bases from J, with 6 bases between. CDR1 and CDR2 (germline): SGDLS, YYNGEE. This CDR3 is CASSVGGYQETQYF. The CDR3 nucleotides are TGTGCCAGCAGCGTAGGCGGTTACCAAGAGACCCAGTACTTC.

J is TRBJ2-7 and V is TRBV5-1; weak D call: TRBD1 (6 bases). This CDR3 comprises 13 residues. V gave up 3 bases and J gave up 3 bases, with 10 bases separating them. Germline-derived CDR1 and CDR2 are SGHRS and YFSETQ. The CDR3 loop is CASSSGQLYEQYF. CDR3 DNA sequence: TGCGCCAGCAGCTCAGGACAGCTCTACGAGCAGTACTTC.

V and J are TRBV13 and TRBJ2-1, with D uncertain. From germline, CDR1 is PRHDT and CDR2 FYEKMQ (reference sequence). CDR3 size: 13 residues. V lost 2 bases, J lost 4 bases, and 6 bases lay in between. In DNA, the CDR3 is TGTGCCAGCAGCTTACGCGGTTACAATGAGCAGTTCTTC. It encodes CASSLRGYNEQFF.

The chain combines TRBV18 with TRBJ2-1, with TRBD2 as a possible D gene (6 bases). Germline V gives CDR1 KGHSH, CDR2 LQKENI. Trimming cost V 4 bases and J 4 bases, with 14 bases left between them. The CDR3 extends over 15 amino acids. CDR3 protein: CASSLGGVTYNEQFF. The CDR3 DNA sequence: TGTGCCAGCTCACTGGGGGGAGTAACATACAATGAGCAGTTCTTC.